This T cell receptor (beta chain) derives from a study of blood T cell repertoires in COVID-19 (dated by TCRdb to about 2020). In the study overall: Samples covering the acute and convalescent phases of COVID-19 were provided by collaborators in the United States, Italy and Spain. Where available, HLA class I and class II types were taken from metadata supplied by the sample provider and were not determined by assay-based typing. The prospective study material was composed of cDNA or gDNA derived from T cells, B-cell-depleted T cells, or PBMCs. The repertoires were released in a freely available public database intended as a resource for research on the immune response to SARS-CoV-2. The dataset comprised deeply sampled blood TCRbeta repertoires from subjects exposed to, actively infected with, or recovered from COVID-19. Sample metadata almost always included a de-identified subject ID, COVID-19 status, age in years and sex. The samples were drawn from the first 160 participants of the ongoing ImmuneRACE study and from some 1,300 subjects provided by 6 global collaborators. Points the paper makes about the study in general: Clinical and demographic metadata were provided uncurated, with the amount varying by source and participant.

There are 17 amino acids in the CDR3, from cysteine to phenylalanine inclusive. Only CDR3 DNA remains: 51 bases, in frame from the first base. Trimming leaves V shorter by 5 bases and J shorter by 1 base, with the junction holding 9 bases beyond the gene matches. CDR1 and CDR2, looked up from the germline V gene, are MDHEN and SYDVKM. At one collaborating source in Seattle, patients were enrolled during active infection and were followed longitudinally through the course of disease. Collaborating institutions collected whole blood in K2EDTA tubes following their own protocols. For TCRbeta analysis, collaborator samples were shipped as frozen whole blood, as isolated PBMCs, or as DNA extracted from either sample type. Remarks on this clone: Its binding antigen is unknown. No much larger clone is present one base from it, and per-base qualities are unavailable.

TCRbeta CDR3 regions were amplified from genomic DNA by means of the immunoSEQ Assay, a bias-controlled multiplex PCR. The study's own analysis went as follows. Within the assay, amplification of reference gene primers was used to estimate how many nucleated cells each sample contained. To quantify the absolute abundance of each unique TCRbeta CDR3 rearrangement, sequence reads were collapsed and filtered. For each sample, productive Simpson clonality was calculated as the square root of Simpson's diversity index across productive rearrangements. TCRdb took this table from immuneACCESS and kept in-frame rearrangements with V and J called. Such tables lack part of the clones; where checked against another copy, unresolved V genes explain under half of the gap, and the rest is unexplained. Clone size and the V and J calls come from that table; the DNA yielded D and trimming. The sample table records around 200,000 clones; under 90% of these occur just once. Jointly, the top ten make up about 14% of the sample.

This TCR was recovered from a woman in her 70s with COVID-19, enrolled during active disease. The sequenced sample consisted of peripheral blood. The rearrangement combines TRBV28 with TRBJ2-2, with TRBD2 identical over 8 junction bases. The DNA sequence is TGTGCCAGCAGTCCGCCGGGGGGGGAGTGGAACACCGGGGAGCTGTTTTTT. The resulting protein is CASSPPGGEWNTGELFF. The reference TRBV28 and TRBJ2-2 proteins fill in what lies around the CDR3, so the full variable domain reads DVKVTQSSRYLVKRTGEKVFLECVQDMDHENMFWYRQDPGLGLRLIYFSYDVKMKEKGDIPEGYSVSREKKERFSLILESASTNQTSMYLCASSPPGGEWNTGELFFGEGSRLTVL.